This T cell receptor (beta chain) was captured in a study of neoadjuvant nivolumab and ipilimumab in lung cancer. Study conclusions and caveats: A small number of samples were TCR sequenced. From pretherapy to surgery, tumor richness and clonality rose with dual therapy.

The CDR3 totals 16 residues. Per the germline V gene, CDR1 is KGHSH and CDR2 is LQKENI. V lost 5 bases and J lost 0, with 16 bases in between. As concerns this clone: The antigen is unknown.

The data were produced by immunoSEQ multiplex PCR, yet TCRdb's version contains in-frame clones alone and is incomplete. The data contain 15,000 to 20,000 clones, approximately 79% of them seen just once; the ten biggest clones take up 7% to 9%. The receptor was derived from an adult with non-small cell lung cancer. The specimen comprised tumor tissue, sampled after neoadjuvant nivolumab, alone or with ipilimumab, at or shortly before surgery. V and J are TRBV18 and TRBJ1-1, with D possibly being TRBD1 (6 bases). The CDR3 region is CASSWTELGVNTEAFF. Here the CDR3 DNA reads TGTGCCAGCTCATGGACAGAACTCGGCGTGAACACTGAAGCTTTCTTT.